The clone carrying this T cell receptor (beta chain) was recorded a few times. The data derive from a study of metastatic and nonmetastatic thyroid tumors. On the study more broadly: Repertoires from malignant and benign thyroid patients were compared across blood and tumor or nodule tissue.

Patients were all untreated before their thyroid surgery. The length of the CDR3 is 13 residues. Trimming left V 2 bases short and J 7 bases short, with 8 bases between. Germline-derived CDR1 and CDR2 are SGHTA and FQGTGA. Authors' analysis steps: What underpinned the distant-metastasis classifier for papillary thyroid cancer was the set of CDR3 differences across clinicopathological groups. Using MiXCR, TCRdb re-called clones from the PCR reads. For this entry, the V and J calls and clone size follow TCRdb and not the study's own pipeline. This table holds approximately 15,000 clones, around a fifth found once.

The sequence derives from a female donor with papillary thyroid cancer or a benign thyroid nodule (not recorded which). Some clones in this sample may be carry-over from other donors' samples. Sequenced sample: adjacent normal tissue. The chain couples TRBV7-3 to TRBJ2-2; D gene unclear. The DNA for the CDR3 is TGTGCCAGCAGCTTACTTTTGGGCGGGGAGCTGTTTTTT. This codes for CASSLLLGGELFF.